Listed below are T cell receptor beta chains from one sample, sequenced in a study of T cells in Graves' hyperthyroidism and ophthalmopathy. MiXCR, run by TCRdb on the multiplex PCR reads, gives a single entry per CDR3 protein. This table holds under 450,000 distinct CDR3 sequences, about 15% found once. The specimen was blood. These receptors were collected from a woman in her late teens or twenties with Graves' hyperthyroidism. The CDR3 runs from the conserved cysteine through the conserved F or W. D genes are given only for firm matches. Rows give clone size only sometimes, using once, few, many, or a class for an expanded clone.

clone_size	v_call	d_call	j_call	cdr3_aa	cdr3_nt
many	TRBV5-1	TRBD1	TRBJ1-2	CASSLYQGGAGGYTF	TGCGCCAGCAGCTTATACCAGGGGGGGGCAGGTGGCTACACCTTC
NA	TRBV20-1	TRBD2	TRBJ2-1	CSARTLLLAEIYNEQFF	TGCAGTGCTAGAACCTTATTACTAGCGGAAATCTACAATGAGCAGTTCTTC
many	TRBV28	NA	TRBJ2-3	CASSFWDGYWGAQYF	TGTGCCAGCAGTTTCTGGGACGGTTATTGGGGTGCGCAGTATTTT
few	TRBV7-7	TRBD2	TRBJ2-7	CASSASGTSGGAGEQYF	TGTGCTAGCAGCGCTTCAGGGACTAGCGGGGGGGCCGGCGAGCAGTACTTC
many	TRBV7-9	NA	TRBJ2-5	CASSLFQGGVETQYF	TGTGCCAGCAGCTTATTCCAGGGGGGAGTAGAGACCCAGTACTTC
many	TRBV10-3	TRBD1	TRBJ1-2	CAISQDRAQPGGYTF	TGTGCCATCAGCCAGGACAGGGCACAACCGGGAGGCTACACCTTC
many	TRBV18	NA	TRBJ2-3	CASSPAAEGVTDTQYF	TGTGCCAGCTCACCAGCGGCGGAAGGGGTCACAGATACGCAGTATTTT
many	TRBV7-3	TRBD2	TRBJ2-7	CASSSTSGGEQYF	TGTGCCAGCAGCTCGACTTCGGGGGGCGAGCAGTACTTC
many	TRBV11-2	NA	TRBJ1-6	CASRAENSPLHF	TGTGCCAGCCGGGCGGAAAATTCACCCCTCCACTTT
many	TRBV29-1	TRBD1	TRBJ2-1	CSVGTGYNEQFF	TGCAGCGTTGGGACAGGGTACAATGAGCAGTTCTTC
many	TRBV4-1	NA	TRBJ2-7	CASSQDGVREQYF	TGCGCCAGCAGCCAAGATGGGGTGCGCGAGCAGTACTTC
NA	TRBV7-2	NA	TRBJ2-1	CASSLAYAESELYNEQFF	TGTGCCAGCAGCTTAGCTTACGCGGAGTCTGAACTCTACAATGAGCAGTTCTTC
NA	TRBV7-2	NA	TRBJ1-1	CASSSRRDRREAFF	TGTGCCAGCAGCTCAAGAAGAGACAGACGTGAAGCTTTCTTT
NA	TRBV6-1	NA	TRBJ2-7	CAISGGASSYEQYF	TGTGCCATCAGTGGCGGCGCCAGTTCCTACGAGCAGTACTTC
NA	TRBV11-3	NA	TRBJ2-1	CASSLSTQREVENNEQFF	TGTGCCAGCAGCCTCTCGACCCAGCGCGAGGTCGAGAACAATGAGCAGTTCTTC
many	TRBV6-5	TRBD2	TRBJ2-7	CASSYAGLAGSYEQYF	TGTGCCAGCAGTTACGCCGGCCTAGCGGGTTCCTACGAGCAGTACTTC
NA	TRBV19	TRBD1	TRBJ2-3	CASSPWGTGTDTQYF	TGTGCCAGTAGTCCGTGGGGGACAGGAACAGATACGCAGTATTTT
many	TRBV7-2	NA	TRBJ1-2	CASSSYTEGGYTF	TGTGCCAGCAGCTCCTACACCGAGGGCGGCTACACCTTC
many	TRBV3-1	TRBD1	TRBJ1-2	CASSPPLTTGGYTF	TGTGCCAGCAGCCCTCCCTTAACGACAGGGGGCTACACCTTC
many	TRBV7-9	NA	TRBJ1-2	CASSLEAGLGGYTF	TGTGCCAGCAGCTTAGAGGCGGGGCTGGGAGGCTACACCTTC
few	TRBV27	NA	TRBJ1-1	CASSPAWGGGSEAFF	TGTGCCAGCAGTCCCGCTTGGGGGGGAGGGTCTGAAGCTTTCTTT
many	TRBV2	NA	TRBJ1-2	CASSEVGRIYGYTF	TGTGCCAGCAGTGAAGTGGGAAGAATCTATGGCTACACCTTC
NA	TRBV19	NA	TRBJ2-7	CASRASASYEQYF	TGTGCCAGTAGGGCTTCTGCGTCCTACGAGCAGTACTTC
many	TRBV19	TRBD1	TRBJ1-5	CASSLRRDRVLGQPQHF	TGTGCCAGTAGCCTCCGACGGGACAGGGTCTTAGGTCAGCCCCAGCATTTT
NA	TRBV10-3	NA	TRBJ2-7	CAISERTGGHEQHF	TGTGCCATCAGTGAAAGGACTGGCGGGCACGAGCAGCACTTC
few	TRBV20-1	TRBD1	TRBJ2-5	CSASKGQGQETQYF	TGCAGTGCTTCTAAGGGACAGGGCCAAGAGACCCAGTACTTC
many	TRBV12-3/TRBV12-4	TRBD1	TRBJ2-5	CASSGTGRETQYF	TGTGCCAGCAGCGGGACAGGGCGAGAGACCCAGTACTTC
many	TRBV5-1	NA	TRBJ2-2	CASSLGTSPNGELFF	TGCGCCAGCAGCTTGGGCACTAGCCCGAACGGGGAGCTGTTTTTT
few	TRBV9	NA	TRBJ2-3	CASSADSQDTQYF	TGTGCCAGCAGCGCAGATTCTCAAGATACGCAGTATTTT
NA	TRBV20-1	NA	TRBJ2-5	CSATRQETQYF	TGCAGTGCGACACGGCAAGAGACCCAGTACTTC
many	TRBV20-1	NA	TRBJ2-4	CSARAPQGNIQYF	TGCAGTGCTAGGGCCCCCCAGGGAAACATTCAGTACTTC
many	TRBV20-1	NA	TRBJ1-2	CSARDYRSQDYGYTF	TGCAGTGCTAGAGACTACCGGAGCCAGGACTATGGCTACACCTTC
many	TRBV11-2	TRBD1	TRBJ1-4	CASSLGQGAHEKLFF	TGTGCCAGCAGCTTAGGGCAGGGGGCACATGAAAAACTGTTTTTT
NA	TRBV11-2	NA	TRBJ1-6	CAGSLSSTATPLHF	TGTGCCGGCAGCTTAAGCTCCACGGCGACACCCCTCCACTTT
many	TRBV2	NA	TRBJ2-7	CASSLDGSWEQYF	TGTGCCAGCAGTCTGGACGGGAGCTGGGAGCAGTACTTC
few	TRBV5-8	NA	TRBJ1-4	CASSPRGSGGEKLFF	TGTGCCAGCAGCCCCCGGGGCAGCGGCGGGGAAAAACTGTTTTTT
many	TRBV7-3	NA	TRBJ2-2	CASSLGPTGELFF	TGTGCCAGCAGTCTGGGGCCCACCGGGGAGCTGTTTTTT
NA	TRBV2	NA	TRBJ1-4	CASTPRGGNEKLFF	TGTGCCAGCACCCCCCGGGGGGGTAATGAAAAACTGTTTTTT
few	TRBV19	TRBD1	TRBJ1-1	CATSAGRGRYTEAFF	TGTGCCACTAGCGCGGGGAGGGGGCGATACACTGAAGCTTTCTTT
NA	TRBV6-5	NA	TRBJ2-7	CASSYSTVGGHEQYF	TGTGCCAGCAGTTACTCGACGGTCGGGGGCCACGAGCAGTACTTC
many	TRBV6-2/TRBV6-3	NA	TRBJ2-2	CASSYTSRASTGELFF	TGTGCCAGCAGTTACACCTCTAGAGCCTCGACCGGGGAGCTGTTTTTT
few	TRBV10-3	NA	TRBJ2-3	CAIHKGSGGTDTQYF	TGTGCCATCCACAAGGGTAGCGGAGGCACAGATACGCAGTATTTT
many	TRBV27	NA	TRBJ1-5	CASSQRYSNQPQHF	TGTGCCAGCAGCCAGAGATATAGCAATCAGCCCCAGCATTTT
few	TRBV6-1	TRBD1	TRBJ1-5	CASRTGQGESQPQHF	TGTGCCAGCAGAACGGGACAGGGGGAATCTCAGCCCCAGCATTTT
many	TRBV6-5	NA	TRBJ1-3	CASSYSSTGHTIYF	TGTGCCAGCAGTTACTCGAGTACGGGGCACACCATATATTTT
many	TRBV2	TRBD1	TRBJ1-5	CASTANRGDYQPQHF	TGTGCCAGCACCGCAAACAGGGGAGATTATCAGCCCCAGCATTTT
NA	TRBV7-3	TRBD2	TRBJ2-1	CASSSPGGRARGEQFF	TGTGCCAGCAGCAGCCCGGGCGGGAGGGCCCGGGGTGAGCAGTTCTTC
many	TRBV2	NA	TRBJ2-3	CASRSQGAGTDTQYF	TGTGCCAGCAGGTCCCAGGGAGCGGGCACAGATACGCAGTATTTT
many	TRBV27	NA	TRBJ1-2	CASSLGPKNYGYTF	TGTGCCAGCAGTTTAGGGCCGAAGAACTATGGCTACACCTTC
few	TRBV4-1	TRBD1	TRBJ1-6	CASSRPPGQNSPLHF	TGCGCCAGCAGCCGCCCCCCGGGACAGAATTCACCCCTCCACTTT
few	TRBV15	NA	TRBJ1-5	CAPRGKGNQPQHF	TGTGCCCCCCGCGGAAAGGGCAATCAGCCCCAGCATTTT
many	TRBV2	NA	TRBJ2-7	CASIKDYFSYEQYF	TGTGCCAGCATAAAGGACTATTTTTCCTACGAGCAGTACTTC
many	TRBV3-1	TRBD1	TRBJ1-6	CASSQRGRQGNSPLHF	TGTGCCAGCAGCCAAAGAGGAAGACAGGGGAACTCACCCCTCCACTTT
NA	TRBV5-4	TRBD2	TRBJ2-3	CASSVPSGGSTDTQYF	TGTGCCAGCAGCGTCCCTAGCGGGGGGAGCACAGATACGCAGTATTTT